These 22 T cell receptor beta chains were all obtained from the same sample, sequenced in a study of blood T cell repertoires in COVID-19. Method: immunoSEQ multiplex PCR; TCRdb's copy keeps in-frame clones and lacks some. The sample yields under 150,000 clones, roughly four fifths seen once. Sequencing used PBMCs or T cells enriched from blood (not recorded which). The source of these receptors is a man aged 30 to 39 who had recovered from COVID-19.

The V and J genes are TRBV11-2 and TRBJ2-3; a possible D gene is TRBD2 (5 bases). Germline V CDR1 and CDR2: SGHAT, FQNNGV. There are 12 residues in the CDR3. Deletions cut 4 bases from V and 6 bases from J, with 8 bases between. CDR3 coding DNA: TGTGCCAGCAGCTCCGAGCGGGATACGCAGTATTTT. It codes for CASSSERDTQYF.

The rearrangement links TRBV29-1 to TRBJ2-3; 9 nucleotides line up with TRBD2. With 6 bases clipped from V and 5 bases from J, the junction kept 12 bases outside the gene matches. The CDR3 extends over 15 amino acids. CDR1 and CDR2 (germline): SQVTM, ANQGSEA. The CDR3 DNA follows: TGCAGCGTAAAACTAATAGCGGGAGAGGGAGATACGCAGTATTTT. This translates into CSVKLIAGEGDTQYF.

The chain couples TRBV21-1 to TRBJ2-1; the listed D gene, TRBD2, was not tested against the DNA. TRBV21-1 is a known pseudogene. This CDR3 is built from 15 residues. DNA for the CDR3: TGTGCCAGCAGCAACAGGAGGGTTTCCTACAATGAGCAGTTCTTC. Amino acid sequence: CASSNRRVSYNEQFF.

This clone was detected once. The V call is TRBV7-3, the J call TRBJ1-1; D not resolved. Germline V CDR1 and CDR2: SGHTA, FQGTGA. The V gene lost 1 base and the J gene lost 5 bases, with 14 bases spanning the gap. This CDR3 is built from 15 residues. The CDR3 loop reads CASSLKRGRDTEAFF. The CDR3 nucleotides read TGTGCCAGCAGCTTAAAAAGAGGGAGGGATACTGAAGCTTTCTTT.

This chain links TRBV19 with TRBJ2-3; 11 nucleotides align to TRBD1. CDR3 length: 16 amino acids. Germline CDR1 is LNHDA and CDR2 is SQIVND (reference sequence). Unmatched junction bases numbered 13, after V lost 6 bases and J lost 8 bases. CDR3 sequence reads: CASREDRGPLSSTQYF. CDR3 DNA: TGTGCCAGTAGGGAGGACAGGGGGCCACTCTCCAGTACGCAGTATTTT. The whole variable domain, filled in from reference TRBV19 and TRBJ2-3, reads DGGITQSPKYLFRKEGQNVTLSCEQNLNHDAMYWYRQDPGQGLRLIYYSQIVNDFQKGDIAEGYSVSREKKESFPLTVTSAQKNPTAFYLCASREDRGPLSSTQYFGPGTRLTVL.

The chain couples TRBV4-1 to TRBJ1-2; D unresolved. There are 15 residues in the CDR3. Trimming removed 0 bases from V and 1 base from J, with 9 bases in between. CDR1 and CDR2 from the germline V gene are MGHRA and YSYEKL. CDR3 bases: TGCGCCAGCAGCCAAGACCCCGGTCGTAACTATGGCTACACCTTC. Its protein is CASSQDPGRNYGYTF.

The chain uses TRBV4-1 and TRBJ2-4; D is perhaps TRBD1 (6 bases). The germline CDR1 and CDR2 sequences are MGHRA and YSYEKL. Trimming removed 4 bases at V and 7 bases at J, with 17 bases between. This CDR3 is 15 amino acids long. CDR3 protein: CASSPRGRERNIQYF. The DNA of the CDR3 is TGCGCCAGCAGCCCCAGGGGTAGGGAGAGGAACATTCAGTACTTC.

The chain couples TRBV6-4 to TRBJ1-5, with 12 bases fitting TRBD1. Germline V gene lookup returns CDR1 MRHNA and CDR2 SNTAGT. CDR3 length: 14 residues. V gave up 6 bases and J gave up 7 bases; unmatched junction bases: 4. CDR3 protein: CASRGQGAGQPQHF. For the CDR3, the DNA is TGTGCCAGCAGGGGACAGGGGGCAGGGCAGCCCCAGCATTTT.

There are a few counts of this clone. The chain carries TRBV7-2 and TRBJ1-3, with D possibly matching TRBD1 (5 bases). V lost 5 bases to trimming and J lost 0 bases, with 20 bases between them. The CDR3 is 18 residues long. CDR1 SGHTA and CDR2 FQGNSA come from the germline V gene. The CDR3 coding sequence is TGTGCCAGCAGCCACCTCCGGGACTCCCGGTCCTCTGGAAACACCATATATTTT. Translated: CASSHLRDSRSSGNTIYF.

The table lists this clone with a few counts. Mismatch with germline at one junction end may stem from a read error. The chain employs TRBV5-3 and TRBJ1-2; 11 bases are shared with TRBD1. TRBV5-3 is labeled an ORF, and its function is uncertain. The CDR3 contains 14 residues. CDR3 in DNA: TGTGTCAGAAGCCTAGGACAGGGGGCCTATGGCTACACCTTC. Translated, it gives CVRSLGQGAYGYTF.

J is TRBJ1-3 and V is TRBV7-9; unclear D gene. Germline lookup yields CDR1 SEHNR and CDR2 FQNEAQ (reference sequence). The V end was cut by 2 bases, the J end by 4 bases, with 6 bases between. The CDR3 is 13 residues long. The CDR3 region is CASSLPSGNTIYF. The CDR3 region has the DNA TGTGCCAGCAGCTTACCTTCGGGAAACACCATATATTTT.

The V call is TRBV29-1, the J call TRBJ2-4, with 7 bases lining up with TRBD1. Per germline, CDR1 SQVTM and CDR2 ANQGSEA. V lost 6 bases and J lost 4; bases outside the gene matches: 6. The CDR3 totals 13 residues. The CDR3 nucleotides are TGCAGCGTGCCCGGGACAGATAAAAACATTCAGTACTTC. Protein sequence: CSVPGTDKNIQYF.

Written as DNA, the CDR3 is TGTGCCAGCAGCTTCGGGACAGGGGGCGTCTATGGCTACACCTTC. Translating it yields CASSFGTGGVYGYTF. The chain couples TRBV5-6 to TRBJ1-2; TRBD1 agrees at 12 bases. J was trimmed by 4 bases and V by 2 bases; bases with no gene match: 3. The V gene's germline CDR1 is SGHDT and CDR2 YYEEEE. This CDR3 has 15 residues.

The genes are TRBV6-5 and TRBJ1-1, with TRBD1 matching over 7 bases. The CDR3 length is 14 residues. CDR1 is MNHEY, CDR2 SVGAGI, per germline. With 6 bases clipped from V and 3 bases from J, the junction kept 7 bases outside the gene matches. CDR3 residues: CASRPGQRHTEAFF. For the CDR3, the DNA is TGTGCCAGCAGGCCGGGACAGAGGCACACTGAAGCTTTCTTT.

The genes are TRBV4-1 and TRBJ1-2; tentative D call: TRBD1 (6 bases). The CDR3 runs 14 residues. Germline CDR1 is MGHRA and CDR2 is YSYEKL. Deletions cut 0 bases from V and 8 bases from J, with 13 bases between. This chain's CDR3 is CASSQEGGVEGYTF. The DNA of the CDR3 is TGCGCCAGCAGCCAAGAAGGGGGGGTGGAGGGCTACACCTTC.

The gene calls are TRBV2 and TRBJ2-7, with D perhaps matching TRBD1 (6 bases). With 6 bases removed from V and 2 bases from J, the gap between germline ends came to 11 bases. Germline CDR1 reads SNHLY; CDR2 reads FYNNEI. This CDR3 is built from 13 residues. The CDR3 reads CASRPTGAYEQYV. The CDR3 nucleotides read TGTGCCAGCAGACCGACAGGAGCCTACGAGCAGTACGTC.

J is TRBJ1-6 and V is TRBV6-5; the match to TRBD1 covers 9 bases. Germline V gene data show CDR1 as MNHEY and CDR2 as SVGAGI. V trimming: 10 bases; J trimming: 0 bases; junction bases outside the gene matches: 4. The CDR3 has 15 amino acids. This chain's CDR3 is CATSTGGSYNSPLHF. The CDR3 nucleotides are TGTGCCACCTCGACAGGGGGCTCCTATAATTCACCCCTCCACTTT.

The chain is built from TRBV27 and TRBJ2-7, with TRBD2 matching over 7 bases. CDR3 length: 13 residues. The J segment lost 6 bases and the V segment lost 7 bases, leaving 9 bases of the junction unmatched. Germline V CDR1 and CDR2: MNHEY, SMNVEV (reference sequence). DNA for the CDR3: TGTGCCAGCAATGCGGGAGTTAAGAGCGAGCAGTACTTC. It codes for CASNAGVKSEQYF.

This chain connects TRBV5-8 to TRBJ1-2; 8 nucleotides agree with TRBD1. Trimming removed 4 bases from V and 3 bases from J; junction bases left unmatched: 5. This CDR3 comprises 14 residues. Germline assignment: CDR1 SGHTS and CDR2 YDEGEE. The CDR3 bases are TGTGCCAGCAGCCCCCAGGGACAGGACTATGGCTACACCTTC. It specifies CASSPQGQDYGYTF. Full variable domain (missing parts from reference TRBV5-8 and TRBJ1-2): EAGVTQSPTHLIKTRGQQATLRCSPISGHTSVYWYQQALGLGLQFLLWYDEGEERNRGNFPPRFSGRQFPNYSSELNVNALELEDSALYLCASSPQGQDYGYTFGSGTRLTVV.

The chain is built from TRBV12-3 or TRBV12-4 and TRBJ1-2; D gene unclear. Trimming left V 4 bases short and J 7 bases short, with 13 bases between. CDR3 length equals 13 residues. The CDR3 DNA reads as TGTGCCAGCAGTTCCAGTTTTCCGGGTGGCTACACCTTC. As protein: CASSSSFPGGYTF.

The chain uses TRBV28 and TRBJ1-1; D is undetermined. V lost 5 bases, J lost 4 bases, and 8 bases lay in between. This CDR3 spans 12 amino acids. Germline CDR1 reads MDHEN; CDR2 reads SYDVKM. Here the CDR3 DNA reads TGTGCCAGCAGTCTCCTGTCCACTGAAGCTTTCTTT. Translated: CASSLLSTEAFF. Complete variable domain (other parts from reference TRBV28 and TRBJ1-1): DVKVTQSSRYLVKRTGEKVFLECVQDMDHENMFWYRQDPGLGLRLIYFSYDVKMKEKGDIPEGYSVSREKKERFSLILESASTNQTSMYLCASSLLSTEAFFGQGTRLTVV.

The rearrangement uses TRBV5-1 and TRBJ2-5; TRBD2 might be the D (5 bases). Trimming cost V 4 bases and J 1 base, with 17 bases left between them. This CDR3 is 16 amino acids long. CDR1 and CDR2 from the germline V gene are SGHRS and YFSETQ. CDR3 amino acids: CASSAGREGFQETQYF. The CDR3, as DNA: TGCGCCAGCAGCGCAGGCCGAGAGGGATTCCAAGAGACCCAGTACTTC.